This T cell receptor beta chain was recovered during a study of blood T cell repertoires in COVID-19. Study-wide background: Spain, Italy and the United States supplied samples that represented acute and convalescent COVID-19. T cells, B-cell-depleted T cells, or PBMCs provided the cDNA or gDNA that served as material.

Those enrolled, adults aged about 18 to 89 years, came from around 25 US areas. Participants' own reports of clinical history determined their cohort assignment. Sequencing used immunoSEQ multiplex PCR; TCRdb keeps in-frame clones, though not all of them. The sample holds approximately 250,000 clones, 85% seen once. Sequences were obtained from PBMCs or T cells enriched from blood (not recorded which). The sequence derives from a woman in her fifties or sixties with acute COVID-19.

The CDR3 sequence is CSVDRGQNGYTF. CDR3 nucleotide sequence: TGCAGCGTTGACAGGGGGCAGAATGGCTACACCTTC. This chain links TRBV29-1 with TRBJ1-2, with 8 bases aligning to TRBD1. Germline V gene sequence: CDR1 SQVTM, CDR2 ANQGSEA. This CDR3 spans 12 amino acids. Trimming took 3 bases from V and 6 from J; bases not matched to a gene: 3.